The next 27 T cell receptor beta chains were all read from a single sample in a study of cytomegalovirus exposure and HLA in healthy donors. The PCR made use of 60 Vbeta and 13 Jbeta primers. The assay was immunoSEQ multiplex PCR, and TCRdb's table has in-frame clones only and misses some. The table records 150,000 to 200,000 clones, 78% of them present only once. Sequenced input: PBMCs. Receptor source: a woman aged 40 to 55 in good health and CMV-seronegative.

The rearrangement uses TRBV21-1 and TRBJ2-7; the table gives TRBD1 as D, unverified against the DNA. TRBV21-1 is shown as a pseudogene. This CDR3 is 16 amino acids long. Written as DNA, the CDR3 is TGTGCCAGCAGCATGACGAGAAGGGGGCTTTCCTACGAGCAGTACTTC. It specifies CASSMTRRGLSYEQYF.

The chain combines TRBV7-8 with TRBJ2-3, with 9 positions matching TRBD1. The CDR3 contains 17 residues. V lost 4 bases to trimming and J lost 4 bases; unmatched junction nucleotides: 12. Germline CDR1 and CDR2: SGHVS and FQNEAQ. CDR3 sequence (DNA): TGTGCCAGCAGCTCCGCGCCCGGGACAGGGAGCCCAGATACGCAGTATTTT. It is translated as CASSSAPGTGSPDTQYF.

The chain couples TRBV7-9 to TRBJ2-7; 9 nucleotides agree with TRBD2. The CDR3 runs to 14 residues. The junction had 9 bases not matched to a gene; V was cut back by 5 bases and J by 7 bases. Germline loops: CDR1 SEHNR, CDR2 FQNEAQ (reference sequence). The CDR3, as DNA: TGTGCCAGCAGCCCGACTAGCGGACTGTGGGAGCAGTACTTC. It codes for CASSPTSGLWEQYF.

V and J are TRBV13 and TRBJ2-1; 7 bases align to TRBD2. Germline V gene lookup returns CDR1 PRHDT and CDR2 FYEKMQ (reference sequence). This CDR3 region has 17 residues. V dropped 6 bases and J dropped 4; count of bases not matched to a gene: 15. The CDR3 coding sequence is TGTGCCAGCAGGGACTATAGGGCTAGCGGCGAGTACAATGAGCAGTTCTTC. Encoded protein: CASRDYRASGEYNEQFF.

This clone appeared once. The chain employs TRBV4-1 and TRBJ1-1, with unresolved D. V was shortened by 0 bases and J by 4 bases, with 15 bases between the two germline ends. Germline loops: CDR1 MGHRA, CDR2 YSYEKL. CDR3 length equals 16 residues. Here the CDR3 reads CASSQDPTPGGTEAFF. The CDR3 DNA follows: TGCGCCAGCAGCCAAGATCCTACCCCGGGAGGCACTGAAGCTTTCTTT.

The rearrangement joins TRBV19 to TRBJ2-2; 12 bases align to TRBD1. Germline assignment: CDR1 LNHDA and CDR2 SQIVND (reference sequence). The CDR3 consists of 18 residues. V lost 2 bases, J lost 5 bases, and 9 bases stayed unmatched. CDR3 protein: CASSIPSGQGALTGELFF. Written as DNA, the CDR3 is TGTGCCAGTAGTATACCGTCGGGACAGGGGGCTTTGACCGGGGAGCTGTTTTTT.

As DNA, the CDR3 is TGTGCCAGCAGCCCCGGAACAGGGTTTGGTCAGCCCCAGCATTTT. As protein: CASSPGTGFGQPQHF. This chain joins TRBV9 and TRBJ1-5; TRBD1 is a possible D gene (6 bases). Germline CDR1 reads SGDLS; CDR2 reads YYNGEE. The germline V and J ends were trimmed by 4 bases and 6 bases, with 17 bases remaining between them. The length of the CDR3 is 15 residues.

The gene calls are TRBV5-1 and TRBJ2-1; D perhaps matches TRBD2 (5 bases). The CDR3 is 14 residues long. Trimming removed 6 bases from V and 5 bases from J, with 15 bases in between. Germline CDR1 is SGHRS and CDR2 is YFSETQ. CDR3 sequence reads: CASKKDWNNNEQFF. CDR3 DNA: TGCGCCAGCAAGAAGGACTGGAATAACAATGAGCAGTTCTTC.

This clone was detected once. The genes are TRBV9 and TRBJ2-7; tentatively, D is TRBD2 (7 bases). CDR3 size: 18 residues. The V gene's germline CDR1 is SGDLS and CDR2 YYNGEE. V was trimmed by 2 bases and J by 0 bases, leaving 21 bases between them. As DNA, the CDR3 is TGTGCCAGCAGCGTGGGCCTCTCCTCGGGGGGCCTCTCCTACGAGCAGTACTTC. Translated, it gives CASSVGLSSGGLSYEQYF.

CDR3 in amino acids: CASSPGGGLSDTQYF. The CDR3 coding sequence is TGCGCCAGCAGCCCCGGCGGGGGGTTATCAGATACGCAGTATTTT. The V and J genes are TRBV5-1 and TRBJ2-3, with 8 positions matching TRBD2. The CDR3 is 15 residues long. Trimming cost V 4 bases and J 4 bases; bases outside gene matches: 8. In germline, CDR1 is SGHRS, CDR2 YFSETQ.

This clone was counted a single time. The genes are TRBV10-1 and TRBJ2-3; 9 positions match TRBD2. Germline values: CDR1 WNHNN, CDR2 SYGVQD (reference sequence). The CDR3 is 18 amino acids. V shed 1 base and J 6 bases; nucleotides not matched to a gene: 14. In DNA form, the CDR3 reads TGCGCCAGCAGTGAGTTTCGTTTAGGCGGGGGGGCCGGTGATACGCAGTATTTT. Translated: CASSEFRLGGGAGDTQYF.

This clone came up a few times. V usage is TRBV5-6 and J usage is TRBJ2-7; possibly TRBD2 for D (6 bases). Looked up from germline, CDR1 is SGHDT and CDR2 is YYEEEE. CDR3 size: 12 residues. Trimming removed 2 bases from V and 6 bases from J, with 9 bases in between. CDR3 loop: CASSFGTLEQYF. The CDR3 region has the DNA TGTGCCAGCAGCTTTGGGACTCTCGAGCAGTACTTC. The variable domain in full, with the rest retrieved from reference TRBV5-6 and TRBJ2-7, is DAGVTQSPTHLIKTRGQQVTLRCSPKSGHDTVSWYQQALGQGPQFIFQYYEEEERQRGNFPDRFSGHQFPNYSSELNVNALLLGDSALYLCASSFGTLEQYFGPGTRLTVT.

The gene calls are TRBV6-5 and TRBJ1-1, with D unclear. Trimming cost V 1 base and J 4 bases, with 4 bases left between them. The CDR3 totals 12 residues. Germline values: CDR1 MNHEY, CDR2 SVGAGI. The CDR3, as DNA: TGTGCCAGCAGTTACTTGAGCACTGAAGCTTTCTTT. Protein product: CASSYLSTEAFF.

V usage is TRBV5-1 and J usage is TRBJ2-1; D possibly corresponds to TRBD1 (5 bases). V was pared by 2 bases and J by 9 bases, with 12 bases between. The CDR3 consists of 13 residues. CDR1 and CDR2 from the germline V gene are SGHRS and YFSETQ. CDR3 nucleotide sequence: TGCGCCAGCAGCTTTGGGCCTGGGGCTGAGCAGTTCTTC. Translating gives CASSFGPGAEQFF.

V and J are TRBV2 and TRBJ2-7; D might be TRBD1 (6 bases). The CDR3 spans 16 residues. CDR1 and CDR2 (germline): SNHLY, FYNNEI. Trimming shortened V by 4 bases and J by 2 bases, and 18 bases separated the two germline ends. The chain's CDR3 is CASSVAENRVTYEQYF. CDR3 in DNA: TGTGCCAGCAGTGTCGCGGAGAACAGGGTGACCTACGAGCAGTACTTC.

The chain is built from TRBV7-2 and TRBJ1-1, with D uncertain. Germline lookup yields CDR1 SGHTA and CDR2 FQGNSA. V was shortened by 0 bases and J by 11 bases, with 13 bases between the two germline ends. The CDR3 has 13 amino acids. CDR3 loop: CASSLAAPLRAFF. CDR3 sequence (DNA): TGTGCCAGCAGCTTAGCTGCCCCCCTGCGGGCTTTCTTT. The whole variable domain, remainder taken from reference TRBV7-2 and TRBJ1-1, is GAGVSQSPSNKVTEKGKDVELRCDPISGHTALYWYRQSLGQGLEFLIYFQGNSAPDKSGLPSDRFSAERTGGSVSTLTIQRTQQEDSAVYLCASSLAAPLRAFFGQGTRLTVV.

This chain joins TRBV5-1 and TRBJ1-5; D call uncertain. The CDR3 has 14 residues. Germline CDR1 reads SGHRS; CDR2 reads YFSETQ. The V end was cut by 0 bases, the J end by 6 bases, with 10 bases between. The CDR3 reads CASSLERGSQPQHF. The CDR3 nucleotides are TGCGCCAGCAGCTTGGAGCGGGGAAGTCAGCCCCAGCATTTT.

This clone was observed a few times. The chain has TRBV28 and TRBJ2-1, with a weak D call TRBD2 (5 bases). The CDR3 runs 14 residues. Trimming shortened V by 4 bases and J by 0 bases, and 7 bases separated the two germline ends. CDR1 is MDHEN, CDR2 SYDVKM, per germline. CDR3 bases: TGTGCCAGCAGTTCGGGGTTCTCCTACAATGAGCAGTTCTTC. Its protein is CASSSGFSYNEQFF.

J is TRBJ1-1 and V is TRBV7-9; the D gene is possibly TRBD1 (5 bases). V was cut by 5 bases and J by 2 bases, with 12 bases left in between. This CDR3 is 14 amino acids long. CDR1 and CDR2 (germline): SEHNR, FQNEAQ (reference sequence). CDR3 bases: TGTGCCAGCAGCCCGGGGACTATTAACACTGAAGCTTTCTTT. Translation: CASSPGTINTEAFF.

The chain recombines TRBV19 with TRBJ2-1, with D possibly matching TRBD1 (6 bases). This CDR3 spans 13 amino acids. The germline CDR1 and CDR2 sequences are LNHDA and SQIVND (reference sequence). Trimming pared 3 bases from V and 6 bases from J, leaving 9 bases between. CDR3 DNA: TGTGCCAGTAGTATCCTAGGGGGCAATGAGCAGTTCTTC. Protein: CASSILGGNEQFF.

This chain links TRBV5-1 with TRBJ1-1, with 7 bases that match TRBD1. Germline loops: CDR1 SGHRS, CDR2 YFSETQ. V trimming: 1 base; J trimming: 0 bases; junction bases outside the gene matches: 9. The CDR3 consists of 17 residues. The DNA for the CDR3 is TGCGCCAGCAGCTTGAACCGGTGGACAGGAATGAACACTGAAGCTTTCTTT. It yields the protein CASSLNRWTGMNTEAFF.

CDR3 sequence (DNA): TGTGCCAGCAGCTTGGAGGGGAACAATGAGCAGTTCTTC. It codes for CASSLEGNNEQFF. This chain connects TRBV7-9 to TRBJ2-1; D is perhaps TRBD2 (6 bases). V lost 3 bases, J lost 5 bases, and 8 bases lay in between. The germline CDR1 and CDR2 sequences are SEHNR and FQNEAQ (reference sequence). This CDR3 is 13 amino acids long.

The chain combines TRBV7-3 with TRBJ2-7, with 9 positions matching TRBD2. V was pared by 1 base and J by 5 bases, with 6 bases of the junction left unmatched. CDR1 and CDR2 from the germline V gene are SGHTA and FQGTGA. This CDR3 is built from 15 residues. CDR3 protein: CASSLIASGANEQYF. The CDR3 DNA reads as TGTGCCAGCAGCTTAATCGCTAGCGGGGCAAACGAGCAGTACTTC. Looking up the rest from reference TRBV7-3 and TRBJ2-7 gives the full variable domain: GAGVSQTPSNKVTEKGKYVELRCDPISGHTALYWYRQSLGQGPEFLIYFQGTGAADDSGLPNDRFFAVRPEGSVSTLKIQRTERGDSAVYLCASSLIASGANEQYFGPGTRLTVT.

The chain links TRBV7-2 to TRBJ2-5, with TRBD2 matching over 11 bases. Germline assignment: CDR1 SGHTA and CDR2 FQGNSA. There are 19 residues in the CDR3. The trim removed 4 bases at V and 4 bases at J, leaving 17 bases unmatched. CDR3 in DNA: TGTGCCAGCAGCTACCCAAAGGGTAGCGGGGGGGCCCAGGCAGAGACCCAGTACTTC. This codes for CASSYPKGSGGAQAETQYF.

The rearrangement links TRBV5-1 to TRBJ2-2; the D gene is possibly TRBD1 (6 bases). V was pared by 1 base and J by 0 bases, with 7 bases between. CDR3 size: 15 residues. Per the germline V gene, CDR1 is SGHRS and CDR2 is YFSETQ. This CDR3 is CASSLRGSNTGELFF. CDR3 bases: TGCGCCAGCAGCTTGAGGGGGTCGAACACCGGGGAGCTGTTTTTT.

V gene TRBV25-1 combines with J gene TRBJ1-4; 9 positions agree with TRBD1. The CDR3 spans 13 residues. The germline CDR1 and CDR2 sequences are MGHDK and SYGVNS. After removal of 8 bases from V and 7 bases from J, the junction contained 5 bases not matched to a gene. The CDR3: CASRGQGGEKLFF. As DNA, the CDR3 is TGTGCCAGCCGGGGACAGGGTGGTGAAAAACTGTTTTTT.

The chain employs TRBV10-1 and TRBJ2-7; 10 bases are shared with TRBD1. CDR3 length: 13 amino acids. V was pared by 2 bases and J by 9 bases, with 4 bases of the junction left unmatched. Germline CDR1 WNHNN, CDR2 SYGVQD (reference sequence). In DNA, the CDR3 is TGCGCCAGCAGTGAGGGGGACAGGGGACGGCAGTACTTC. Translating it yields CASSEGDRGRQYF.